Presented here are 27 T cell receptor beta chains from one specimen sequenced in a study of radiotherapy plus CTLA-4 blockade in lung cancer. Some clones are missing from TCRdb's copy, which holds only in-frame ones; the method was immunoSEQ multiplex PCR. The table lists tens of thousands of clones, around 76% of them singletons. Sequencing was performed on peripheral blood, taken from a patient treated with radiotherapy plus ipilimumab. The source is a human donor with non-small cell lung cancer who had a partial response to radiotherapy plus ipilimumab. Some clones in this sample may be carry-over from other donors' samples.

A few counts support this clone. The chain employs TRBV4-1 and TRBJ2-7; D perhaps matches TRBD2 (6 bases). Trimming took 1 base from V and 5 from J, leaving 15 bases between them. Germline V gene sequence: CDR1 MGHRA, CDR2 YSYEKL. This CDR3 region has 15 residues. The CDR3 region has the DNA TGCGCCAGCAGCCAAGTGGCACTAGCCCCCGACGAGCAGTACTTC. Residues: CASSQVALAPDEQYF.

The chain is built from TRBV6-5 and TRBJ2-1, with 9 bases identical to TRBD2. V was clipped by 6 bases and J by 9 bases; unmatched bases: 9. The CDR3 contains 14 residues. Germline CDR1 reads MNHEY; CDR2 reads SVGAGI. CDR3 amino acids: CASREAGGKGEQFF. CDR3 DNA sequence: TGTGCCAGCAGGGAAGCGGGAGGTAAAGGTGAGCAGTTCTTC.

On this clone: Within the sample, other DNA sequences also encode this same CDR3. V and J are TRBV19 and TRBJ1-2, with D perhaps matching TRBD1 (5 bases). The germline V gene encodes CDR1 LNHDA and CDR2 SQIVND (reference sequence). The CDR3 runs 13 residues. With 5 bases removed from V and 2 bases from J, the gap between germline ends came to 9 bases. This CDR3 reads CASSPQGNYGYTF. The CDR3 DNA reads TGTGCCAGTAGTCCCCAGGGCAACTATGGCTACACCTTC.

This clone was observed a handful of times. This rearrangement joins TRBV10-3 to TRBJ2-7, with D unclear. CDR1 is ENHRY, CDR2 SYGVKD, per germline. This CDR3 is 12 amino acids long. The V and J ends lost 4 bases and 0 bases respectively, with 4 bases between them. The CDR3 bases are TGTGCCATCAGTGCCCACTCCTACGAGCAGTACTTC. Protein product: CAISAHSYEQYF.

The V and J genes are TRBV5-8 and TRBJ1-4, with TRBD1 identical over 10 bases. This CDR3 has 16 amino acids. Trimming removed 0 bases from V and 8 bases from J; junction bases left unmatched: 7. Per the germline V gene, CDR1 is SGHTS and CDR2 is YDEGEE. CDR3 DNA: TGTGCCAGCAGCTTGGGACAGGGGGCCGCTCTGGAAAAACTGTTTTTT. Residues: CASSLGQGAALEKLFF.

The V gene is TRBV25-1, the J gene TRBJ2-1; tentatively, D is TRBD1 (6 bases). The CDR3 consists of 14 residues. V was trimmed by 7 bases and J by 6 bases, leaving 16 bases between them. Germline CDR1 reads MGHDK; CDR2 reads SYGVNS. CDR3 protein: CASIFPGDTNEQFF. In nucleotides, the CDR3 is TGTGCCAGCATTTTCCCCGGGGACACCAATGAGCAGTTCTTC.

V and J are TRBV28 and TRBJ1-2; maybe TRBD1 (5 bases). The length of the CDR3 is 15 residues. The ends were cut back, 8 bases at V and 4 bases at J, with 20 bases in the middle. The V gene's germline CDR1 is MDHEN and CDR2 SYDVKM. The CDR3 reads CASCPRQSQPYGYTF. For the CDR3, the DNA is TGTGCCAGCTGCCCCAGACAGAGCCAACCCTATGGCTACACCTTC.

This rearrangement joins TRBV5-4 to TRBJ2-3, with 13 bases lining up with TRBD2. The V and J ends lost 4 bases and 11 bases, in that order; junction bases with no gene match: 16. This CDR3 comprises 17 residues. Germline loops: CDR1 SGHNT, CDR2 YYREEE (reference sequence). As DNA, the CDR3 is TGTGCCAGCAGCCCAGCGTCGACTAGCGGGAGGCCATGGGGGCAGTATTTT. Translated: CASSPASTSGRPWGQYF.

V is TRBV11-2 and J is TRBJ2-1; TRBD2 matches 14 bases. The CDR3 contains 15 residues. Germline V CDR1 and CDR2: SGHAT, FQNNGV. V was clipped by 2 bases and J by 16 bases; unmatched bases: 10. The CDR3 coding sequence is TGTGCCAGCAGCTTAATCGGGACTAGCGGGAGAGTACCCTTCTTC. This translates into CASSLIGTSGRVPFF.

This chain uses TRBV15 with TRBJ2-7; the D is unclear. The germline V gene has CDR1 LNHNV and CDR2 YYDKDF (reference sequence). This CDR3 has 15 residues. Between the trimmed V and J ends, which lost 1 base and 1 base, there was a span of 11 bases. CDR3: CATSRGAGPSYEQYF. In DNA form, the CDR3 reads TGTGCCACCAGCAGAGGGGCTGGTCCTTCCTACGAGCAGTACTTC.

V gene TRBV30 combines with J gene TRBJ1-3; D uncertain. Per the germline V gene, CDR1 is GTSNPN and CDR2 is SVGIG (reference sequence). Trimming removed 1 base from V and 0 bases from J, with 10 bases in between. This CDR3 has 15 residues. The CDR3 region is CAWSGISSSGNTIYF. In DNA form, the CDR3 reads TGTGCCTGGAGTGGTATCTCTTCCTCTGGAAACACCATATATTTT.

The chain joins TRBV5-1 to TRBJ2-1; 7 positions match TRBD1. The germline CDR1 and CDR2 sequences are SGHRS and YFSETQ. V lost 4 bases to trimming and J lost 4 bases; unmatched junction nucleotides: 11. This CDR3 contains 16 residues. CDR3 in DNA: TGCGCCAGCAGCATCGAGGCAGGGGGATTGTACAATGAGCAGTTCTTC. The encoded protein is CASSIEAGGLYNEQFF.

The rearrangement joins TRBV4-1 to TRBJ1-5, with a possible D match to TRBD1 (5 bases). This CDR3 region has 15 residues. Trimming removed 5 bases at V and 3 bases at J, with 14 bases between. The germline V gene encodes CDR1 MGHRA and CDR2 YSYEKL. The CDR3 loop reads CASSKDTQINQPQHF. The CDR3 DNA reads TGCGCCAGCAGCAAGGACACACAGATCAATCAGCCCCAGCATTTT.

The rearrangement uses TRBV7-8 and TRBJ1-2; D is perhaps TRBD1 (5 bases). Germline V gives CDR1 SGHVS, CDR2 FQNEAQ. V was trimmed by 4 bases and J by 8 bases, leaving 23 bases between them. CDR3 length: 16 amino acids. CDR3 sequence (DNA): TGTGCCAGCAGCTCCTTAATCCGGGGGGGTGATAGGGGCTACACCTTC. It codes for CASSSLIRGGDRGYTF.

This chain joins TRBV29-1 and TRBJ2-7; the match to TRBD1 covers 11 bases. CDR3 length: 11 residues. Unmatched junction bases numbered 1, after V lost 6 bases and J lost 6 bases. Germline V CDR1 and CDR2: SQVTM, ANQGSEA. DNA for the CDR3: TGCAGCGTGGGGACAGGGGGCGAGCAGTACTTC. This translates into CSVGTGGEQYF.

V usage is TRBV19 and J usage is TRBJ2-1, with TRBD1 matching over 7 bases. The CDR3 sequence is 15 residues long. CDR1 and CDR2 (germline): LNHDA, SQIVND (reference sequence). V was clipped by 3 bases and J by 5 bases; unmatched bases: 7. CDR3 coding DNA: TGTGCCAGTAGTATCCTCACAGGGGAGAACAATGAGCAGTTCTTC. This codes for CASSILTGENNEQFF.

The chain employs TRBV28 and TRBJ2-3; 10 nucleotides align to TRBD2. Per the germline V gene, CDR1 is MDHEN and CDR2 is SYDVKM. V trimming: 2 bases; J trimming: 5 bases; junction bases outside the gene matches: 7. The CDR3 contains 16 residues. The CDR3, as DNA: TGTGCCAGCAGTTTACGGTCTAGCGGGAGTGGAGATACGCAGTATTTT. It specifies CASSLRSSGSGDTQYF.

The chain's CDR3 is CASSLVVNTEAFF. In DNA form, the CDR3 reads TGTGCCAGCAGCTTGGTAGTGAACACTGAAGCTTTCTTT. The chain links TRBV11-2 to TRBJ1-1; D gene uncertain. Germline CDR1 reads SGHAT; CDR2 reads FQNNGV. There are 13 residues in the CDR3. Trimming shortened V by 3 bases and J by 0 bases, and 5 bases separated the two germline ends.

The chain uses TRBV18 and TRBJ2-2; TRBD1 matches at 7 bases. Trimming took 3 bases from V and 5 from J; bases not matched to a gene: 6. Germline V gives CDR1 KGHSH, CDR2 LQKENI. The CDR3 spans 15 residues. The CDR3 sequence: CASSPIGGRTGELFF. CDR3 nucleotides: TGTGCCAGCTCACCGATAGGGGGCAGGACCGGGGAGCTGTTTTTT.

The chain recombines TRBV6-6 with TRBJ2-3, with D possibly being TRBD1 (5 bases). Trimming stripped 2 bases from V and 5 bases from J, with 8 bases between. The CDR3 sequence is 13 residues long. Looked up from germline, CDR1 is MNHNY and CDR2 is SVGAGI (reference sequence). CDR3 bases: TGTGCCAGCAGTTACACAAGGGGAGATACGCAGTATTTT. It is translated as CASSYTRGDTQYF.

The genes are TRBV7-3 and TRBJ2-2, with a weak D call TRBD2 (6 bases). V was cut by 4 bases and J by 3 bases, with 9 bases left in between. The CDR3 length is 14 residues. CDR1 SGHTA and CDR2 FQGTGA come from the germline V gene. CDR3 sequence (DNA): TGTGCCAGCAGCTACGGAGGGGACACCGGGGAGCTGTTTTTT. It translates to CASSYGGDTGELFF.

This chain joins TRBV5-4 and TRBJ2-3; D is undetermined. Germline V gene lookup returns CDR1 SGHNT and CDR2 YYREEE (reference sequence). The CDR3 is made up of 13 amino acids. V gave up 1 base and J gave up 4 bases, with 7 bases separating them. CDR3 coding DNA: TGTGCCAGCAGCTTGTACGCGTCAGATACGCAGTATTTT. Its translation: CASSLYASDTQYF.

This chain links TRBV6-5 with TRBJ2-2, with TRBD1 identical over 7 bases. The CDR3 is 14 residues long. CDR1 is MNHEY and CDR2 is SVGAGI in the germline V gene. Trimming cost V 8 bases and J 6 bases; bases outside gene matches: 9. The CDR3 DNA follows: TGTGCCAGCTTCAGGAGACAGGGTGCCGGGGAGCTGTTTTTT. Encoded protein: CASFRRQGAGELFF.

The chain employs TRBV28 and TRBJ2-2; D perhaps matches TRBD1 (7 bases). This CDR3 has 16 amino acids. The V end lost 6 bases, the J end lost 0 bases, and 14 bases lay between the germline ends. Germline V gene data show CDR1 as MDHEN and CDR2 as SYDVKM. The CDR3 bases are TGTGCCAGCAGACCAGGGGGGATTTCGAACACCGGGGAGCTGTTTTTT. Translated: CASRPGGISNTGELFF.

The chain couples TRBV27 to TRBJ2-3, with D possibly matching TRBD2 (5 bases). CDR1 and CDR2 (germline): MNHEY, SMNVEV (reference sequence). The CDR3 contains 15 residues. The V end was cut by 7 bases, the J end by 3 bases, with 17 bases between. The CDR3 loop reads CASNLVASQTDTQYF. CDR3 coding DNA: TGTGCCAGCAACTTGGTAGCTAGCCAGACAGATACGCAGTATTTT.

The chain couples TRBV5-6 to TRBJ2-2; the D gene is possibly TRBD1 (6 bases). The CDR3 is made up of 16 amino acids. Germline V gene sequence: CDR1 SGHDT, CDR2 YYEEEE. The V and J ends lost 2 bases and 4 bases respectively, with 15 bases between them. DNA for the CDR3: TGTGCCAGCAGCTTCCTCAGGGGCCATACCACCGGGGAGCTGTTTTTT. Its protein is CASSFLRGHTTGELFF.

The CDR3 nucleotides are TGTGCCTTCCAGTGGGCCACCGCAGTGGCTGAAGCTTTCTTT. Encoded protein: CAFQWATAVAEAFF. The chain has TRBV30 and TRBJ1-1; D remains unclear. The V and J ends lost 7 bases and 6 bases respectively, with 21 bases between them. The CDR3 runs to 14 residues. Germline CDR1 reads GTSNPN; CDR2 reads SVGIG (reference sequence).